What follows are 14 T cell receptor beta chains derived from one specimen sequenced in a study of T cells in localized non-small cell lung cancer. Clones were sequenced by immunoSEQ multiplex PCR, and TCRdb holds only the in-frame ones, with some missing. The profile shows 90,000 to 95,000 clones, approximately 86% of them singletons. Sequenced material: peripheral blood, taken before any cancer treatment. The source is a man aged 40 to 69 with stage I squamous cell lung carcinoma.

V usage is TRBV18 and J usage is TRBJ1-3; tentatively, D is TRBD1 (6 bases). Trimming shortened V by 4 bases and J by 0 bases, and 13 bases separated the two germline ends. CDR1 KGHSH and CDR2 LQKENI come from the germline V gene. The CDR3 is made up of 16 amino acids. In DNA form, the CDR3 reads TGTGCCAGCTCACACGACAGGCGAGCCTCTGGAAACACCATATATTTT. It is translated as CASSHDRRASGNTIYF. Supplemented by reference TRBV18 and TRBJ1-3, the full variable domain reads NAGVMQNPRHLVRRRGQEARLRCSPMKGHSHVYWYRQLPEEGLKFMVYLQKENIIDESGMPKERFSAEFPKEGPSILRIQQVVRGDSAAYFCASSHDRRASGNTIYFGEGSWLTVV.

The chain couples TRBV2 to TRBJ1-3; D gene ambiguous. CDR3 length: 15 residues. Trimming removed 5 bases from V and 2 bases from J, with 13 bases in between. Germline CDR1 reads SNHLY; CDR2 reads FYNNEI. The CDR3 DNA is TGTGCCAGCAGTTCCGAAACGGGAGCTGGAAACACCATATATTTT. Its protein is CASSSETGAGNTIYF.

Details on this clone: A read error may account for a junction end that differs from germline. The J gene is TRBJ1-2, the V gene TRBV7-8; 8 bases line up with TRBD1. The CDR3 runs 15 residues. Germline CDR1 SGHVS, CDR2 FQNEAQ. CDR3 sequence (DNA): TGTGCCAGCGGGCAACAGGGGGTGACTAACTATGGGTACACCTTC. Its translation is CASGQQGVTNYGYTF. Drawing the rest from reference TRBV7-8 and TRBJ1-2, the complete variable domain is GAGVSQSPRYKVAKRGQDVALRCDPISGHVSLFWYQQALGQGPEFLTYFQNEAQLDKSGLPSDRFFAERPEGSVSTLKIQRTQQEDSAVYLCASGQQGVTNYGYTFGSGTRLTVV.

By its share, this clone is medium-sized. V usage is TRBV5-6 and J usage is TRBJ1-6; D is perhaps TRBD1 (6 bases). The CDR3 is 14 residues long. The V end was cut by 7 bases, the J end by 6 bases, with 14 bases between. Germline V gives CDR1 SGHDT, CDR2 YYEEEE. CDR3 bases: TGTGCCAGCTCTCTATGGGGGCTTAATTCACCCCTCCACTTT. Amino acid sequence: CASSLWGLNSPLHF.

The chain couples TRBV5-4 to TRBJ1-6; no firm D call. Germline CDR1 is SGHNT and CDR2 is YYREEE (reference sequence). The CDR3 runs 17 residues. V lost 7 bases and J lost 6, with 23 bases in between. The CDR3 DNA is TGTGCCAGCGTTCCTCCGGCGGGTAATAAGGGTAATTCACCCCTCCACTTT. Translating it yields CASVPPAGNKGNSPLHF. The variable domain in full, with the rest retrieved from reference TRBV5-4 and TRBJ1-6, is ETGVTQSPTHLIKTRGQQVTLRCSSQSGHNTVSWYQQALGQGPQFIFQYYREEENGRGNFPPRFSGLQFPNYSSELNVNALELDDSALYLCASVPPAGNKGNSPLHFGNGTRLTVT.

This clone was seen a single time. The genes are TRBV18 and TRBJ1-1, with a possible D match to TRBD1 (6 bases). The CDR3 spans 17 residues. In germline, CDR1 is KGHSH, CDR2 LQKENI. V was trimmed by 0 bases and J by 0 bases, leaving 14 bases between them. The CDR3 DNA reads TGTGCCAGCTCACCACCGGGAAAGGGGGAGTTGAACACTGAAGCTTTCTTT. Amino acid sequence: CASSPPGKGELNTEAFF. The full variable domain, its missing parts supplied by reference TRBV18 and TRBJ1-1, is NAGVMQNPRHLVRRRGQEARLRCSPMKGHSHVYWYRQLPEEGLKFMVYLQKENIIDESGMPKERFSAEFPKEGPSILRIQQVVRGDSAAYFCASSPPGKGELNTEAFFGQGTRLTVV.

This chain links TRBV15 with TRBJ2-1, with D unresolved. The CDR3 spans 15 residues. Germline assignment: CDR1 LNHNV and CDR2 YYDKDF (reference sequence). With 0 bases removed from V and 6 bases from J, the gap between germline ends came to 12 bases. The CDR3 nucleotides read TGTGCCACCAGCAGAGATTTGGCCAGACCCAATGAGCAGTTCTTC. Encoded protein: CATSRDLARPNEQFF.

The chain has TRBV10-3 and TRBJ2-5, with 12 bases matching TRBD2. From germline, CDR1 is ENHRY and CDR2 SYGVKD. The CDR3 is 17 residues long. V was pared by 8 bases and J by 6 bases, with 16 bases of the junction left unmatched. The CDR3 nucleotides are TGTGCCATCGCCCCCCAACTAGCGGGGGGAAGTGGAAAGACCCAGTACTTC. It encodes CAIAPQLAGGSGKTQYF.

The chain carries TRBV5-5 and TRBJ1-5; TRBD1 matches 7 bases. In germline, CDR1 is SGHKS, CDR2 YYEKEE (reference sequence). The CDR3 is made up of 14 amino acids. V was pared by 5 bases and J by 7 bases, with 9 bases of the junction left unmatched. In nucleotides, the CDR3 is TGTGCCAGCAGTTACAGGGGAGGAGAGCAGCCCCAGCATTTT. Its protein product is CASSYRGGEQPQHF.

The chain carries TRBV2 and TRBJ1-2; the D gene is possibly TRBD1 (6 bases). The CDR3 is made up of 12 amino acids. CDR1 is SNHLY and CDR2 is FYNNEI in the germline V gene. The germline V and J ends were trimmed by 5 bases and 7 bases, with 11 bases remaining between them. CDR3 protein: CASSSGVGGYTF. CDR3 bases: TGTGCCAGCAGTTCAGGGGTCGGTGGCTACACCTTC.

The gene calls are TRBV14 and TRBJ2-2; possibly TRBD2 for D (5 bases). The CDR3 has 12 residues. The V and J ends lost 10 bases and 7 bases respectively, with 13 bases between them. Per the germline V gene, CDR1 is SGHDN and CDR2 is FVKESK. In DNA form, the CDR3 reads TGTGCCACCGGCTACGGAGGCGGGGAGCTGTTTTTT. It is translated as CATGYGGGELFF. Full variable domain (missing parts from reference TRBV14 and TRBJ2-2): EAGVTQFPSHSVIEKGQTVTLRCDPISGHDNLYWYRRVMGKEIKFLLHFVKESKQDESGMPNNRFLAERTGGTYSTLKVQPAELEDSGVYFCATGYGGGELFFGEGSRLTVL.

For the CDR3, the DNA is TGTGCCAGCAGCCAAGATTTATTGGGGGGTCGAAGCTCCTACAATGAGCAGTTCTTC. Translating it yields CASSQDLLGGRSSYNEQFF. The chain joins TRBV4-2 to TRBJ2-1, with a tentative D call TRBD2 (6 bases). This CDR3 region has 19 residues. V was clipped by 0 bases and J by 0 bases, with 18 bases between them. CDR1 and CDR2 (germline): LGHNA, YNFKEQ.

The chain uses TRBV4-1 and TRBJ2-4; TRBD1 matches 8 bases. The CDR3 sequence is 18 residues long. Germline CDR1 and CDR2: MGHRA and YSYEKL. Unmatched junction bases numbered 10, after V lost 3 bases and J lost 0 bases. CDR3: CASSQDRARNLAKNIQYF. The CDR3 DNA sequence: TGCGCCAGCAGCCAGGACAGGGCGAGAAATCTAGCCAAAAACATTCAGTACTTC.

V usage is TRBV7-9 and J usage is TRBJ2-5; D remains unclear. V was shortened by 1 base and J by 2 bases, with 8 bases between the two germline ends. CDR3 length: 14 residues. Germline V gene data show CDR1 as SEHNR and CDR2 as FQNEAQ (reference sequence). The CDR3 DNA reads as TGTGCCAGCAGCTTAGACAGTTCTCAAGAGACCCAGTACTTC. Translation gives CASSLDSSQETQYF.